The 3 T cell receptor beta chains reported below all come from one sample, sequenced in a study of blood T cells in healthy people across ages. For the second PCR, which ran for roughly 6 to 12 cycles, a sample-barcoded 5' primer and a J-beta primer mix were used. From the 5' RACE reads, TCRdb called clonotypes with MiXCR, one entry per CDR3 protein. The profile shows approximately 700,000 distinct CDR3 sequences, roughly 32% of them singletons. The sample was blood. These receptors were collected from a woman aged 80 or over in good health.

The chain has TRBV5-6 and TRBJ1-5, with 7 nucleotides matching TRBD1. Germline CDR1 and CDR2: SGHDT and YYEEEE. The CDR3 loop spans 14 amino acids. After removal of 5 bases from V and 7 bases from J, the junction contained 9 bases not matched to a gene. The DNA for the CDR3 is TGTGCCAGCAGTCATCAAGACAGGGTCCAGCCCCAGCATTTT. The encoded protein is CASSHQDRVQPQHF.

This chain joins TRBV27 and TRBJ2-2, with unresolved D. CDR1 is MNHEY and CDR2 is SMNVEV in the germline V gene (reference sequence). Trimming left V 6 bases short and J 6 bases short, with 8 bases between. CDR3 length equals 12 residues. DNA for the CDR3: TGTGCCAGCAGAAGGGTTGCCGGGGAGCTGTTTTTT. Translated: CASRRVAGELFF.

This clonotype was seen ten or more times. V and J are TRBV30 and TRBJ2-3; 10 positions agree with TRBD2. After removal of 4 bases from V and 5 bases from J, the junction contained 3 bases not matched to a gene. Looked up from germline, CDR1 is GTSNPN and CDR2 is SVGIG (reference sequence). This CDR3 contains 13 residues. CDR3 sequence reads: CAWTIAGGDTQYF. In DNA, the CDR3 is TGTGCCTGGACCATAGCGGGGGGAGATACGCAGTATTTT.